These 5 T cell receptor beta chains share one sample of origin, sequenced in a study of vaccination and CD4 T cells after COVID-19. Treatment reported: roughly 10-day PBMC culture with coronavirus spike peptide pools or control peptides (ViraFEST assay). No antigen has been identified for these receptors. The assay that was used to sequence DNA from cultured CD4+ T cells was the Oncomine TCR Beta short-read assay. From the PCR reads, TCRdb called clonotypes with MiXCR, one entry per CDR3 protein. The sample consists of some 16,000 distinct CDR3 sequences, 35% to 45% of them appearing once. The sequenced sample was CD4+ T cells from blood, cultured in vitro, obtained before SARS-CoV-2 vaccination. These receptors were obtained from a human donor who received a COVID-19 vaccine.

In its sample, this clonotype was seen a few times. This chain joins TRBV10-3 and TRBJ1-6, with 7 bases lining up with TRBD1. Germline CDR1 and CDR2: ENHRY and SYGVKD. Trimming took 6 bases from V and 7 from J; bases not matched to a gene: 3. The CDR3 spans 13 residues. CDR3 in DNA: TGTGCCATCAGACGACAGGGAAATTCACCCCTCCACTTT. Protein: CAIRRQGNSPLHF.

The chain has TRBV25-1 and TRBJ1-5; D perhaps matches TRBD1 (6 bases). Per germline, CDR1 MGHDK and CDR2 SYGVNS. The CDR3 runs 12 residues. Trimming removed 6 bases at V and 5 bases at J, with 8 bases between. CDR3 coding DNA: TGTGCCAGCAGACAGGGAGATCAGCCCCAGCATTTT. Protein: CASRQGDQPQHF.

The rearrangement uses TRBV9 and TRBJ1-5, with TRBD1 identical over 9 bases. Germline V gene lookup returns CDR1 SGDLS and CDR2 YYNGEE. The CDR3 contains 15 residues. V shed 3 bases, J shed 5 bases, and the junction held 6 bases outside the gene matches. The CDR3 is CASSETGGRDQPQHF. The CDR3 nucleotides are TGTGCCAGCAGCGAAACAGGGGGCCGGGATCAGCCCCAGCATTTT.

The V call is TRBV5-1, the J call TRBJ2-2; D is possibly TRBD1 or TRBD2 (5 bases each). The CDR3 has 16 amino acids. Germline CDR1 and CDR2: SGHRS and YFSETQ. Trimming pared 0 bases from V and 0 bases from J, leaving 9 bases between. The CDR3 sequence is CASSLGGATNTGELFF. The CDR3 region has the DNA TGCGCCAGCAGCTTGGGAGGGGCGACGAACACCGGGGAGCTGTTTTTT.

This clonotype is labeled medium-sized. J is TRBJ1-2 and V is TRBV7-2; D is ambiguous. CDR1 is SGHTA, CDR2 FQGNSA, per germline. The CDR3 has 14 amino acids. Between the trimmed V and J ends, which lost 0 bases and 3 bases, there was a span of 8 bases. The CDR3 DNA reads TGTGCCAGCAGCTTAGCGCTGCGGGACTATGGCTACACCTTC. Protein sequence: CASSLALRDYGYTF.